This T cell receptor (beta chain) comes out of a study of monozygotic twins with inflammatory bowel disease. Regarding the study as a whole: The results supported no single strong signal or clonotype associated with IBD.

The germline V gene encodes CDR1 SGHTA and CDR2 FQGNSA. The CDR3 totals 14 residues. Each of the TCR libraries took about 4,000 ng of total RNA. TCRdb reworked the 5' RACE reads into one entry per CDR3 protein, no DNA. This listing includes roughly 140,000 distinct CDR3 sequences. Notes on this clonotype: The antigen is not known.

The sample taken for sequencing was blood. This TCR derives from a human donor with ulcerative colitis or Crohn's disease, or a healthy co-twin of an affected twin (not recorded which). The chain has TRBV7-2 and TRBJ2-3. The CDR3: CASSPRTGTDTQYF.